The rows below give T cell receptor beta chains drawn from one sample of a study of blood T cell repertoires in COVID-19. Libraries were prepared by immunoSEQ multiplex PCR; TCRdb keeps only in-frame clonotypes and omits some of them. This table has over 250,000 clones, about 81% appearing once. The sequenced sample was PBMCs or T cells enriched from blood (not recorded which). Every receptor here comes from a man aged 30 to 39 with acute COVID-19. The CDR3 runs from the conserved cysteine through the conserved F or W. Fields, in order: D gene, J gene, V gene, clone size, CDR3 protein, CDR3 DNA. D genes are given only for firm matches. Clone size is given for some rows only: seen once, a few or many times, or a class if the clone is expanded.

NA | TRBJ1-5 | TRBV3-1/TRBV3-2 | NA | CASSQGIQGRQPQHF | TGTGCCAGCAGCCAAGGGATCCAGGGAAGACAGCCCCAGCATTTT
NA | TRBJ1-5 | TRBV30 | NA | CAWSQGENQPQHF | TGTGCCTGGAGTCAGGGCGAGAATCAGCCCCAGCATTTT
NA | TRBJ1-5 | TRBV24-1 | NA | CATSEGGPGGPQHF | TGTGCCACCAGTGAGGGCGGGCCCGGTGGTCCCCAGCATTTT
TRBD2 | TRBJ2-4 | TRBV7-2 | NA | CASSRGGSGAQNIQYF | TGTGCCAGCAGCCGTGGGGGGAGCGGGGCTCAAAACATTCAGTACTTC
NA | TRBJ2-1 | TRBV5-1 | NA | CASSLASGVTGDEQFF | TGTGCCAGCAGCTTGGCGTCAGGGGTGACGGGCGATGAGCAGTTCTTC
NA | TRBJ1-1 | TRBV29-1 | NA | CSVPGEGRAFF | TGCAGCGTTCCCGGGGAGGGGAGAGCTTTCTTT
NA | TRBJ1-2 | TRBV27 | NA | CASSDQGNYGYTF | TGTGCCAGCAGTGATCAGGGAAACTATGGCTACACCTTC
NA | TRBJ1-5 | TRBV15 | few | CATSRALGGANQPQHF | TGTGCCACCAGCAGAGCGTTAGGGGGGGCCAATCAGCCCCAGCATTTT
NA | TRBJ1-5 | TRBV12-3/TRBV12-4 | NA | CASKTGGQPQHF | TGTGCCAGCAAAACTGGAGGACAGCCCCAGCATTTT
TRBD2 | TRBJ2-3 | TRBV24-1 | NA | CATSDSGGPDTQYF | TGTGCCACCAGTGATAGCGGGGGGCCTGATACGCAGTATTTT
NA | TRBJ1-1 | TRBV13 | NA | CASSLGGANTEAFF | TGTGCCAGCAGCTTGGGGGGAGCAAACACTGAAGCTTTCTTT
NA | TRBJ1-2 | TRBV5-1 | once | CASSPTATEGGYTF | TGCGCCAGCAGTCCGACCGCCACCGAGGGTGGCTACACCTTC
NA | TRBJ2-1 | TRBV7-3 | NA | CASSFQGPQAYNEQFF | TGTGCCAGCAGCTTTCAGGGTCCGCAAGCCTACAATGAGCAGTTCTTC
NA | TRBJ2-1 | TRBV27 | NA | CASSSVAPIYNEQFF | TGTGCCAGCAGTTCGGTCGCTCCTATCTACAATGAGCAGTTCTTC
TRBD1 | TRBJ1-2 | TRBV29-1 | NA | CSETGENYGYTF | TGCAGCGAGACAGGGGAGAACTATGGCTACACCTTC
TRBD1 | TRBJ2-5 | TRBV5-8 | NA | CASSRGTGVRETQYF | TGTGCCAGCAGCCGCGGGACAGGGGTCCGGGAGACCCAGTACTTC
TRBD1 | TRBJ1-3 | TRBV6-4 | few | CASREGQGWSTIYF | TGTGCCAGCAGGGAGGGACAGGGGTGGAGCACCATATATTTT
NA | TRBJ1-2 | TRBV28 | NA | CASSLVGPGYGYTF | TGTGCCAGCAGTTTAGTTGGGCCTGGCTATGGCTACACCTTC
NA | TRBJ2-1 | TRBV2 | NA | CASSEFGAAQQFF | TGTGCCAGCAGTGAATTTGGGGCAGCGCAGCAGTTCTTC
NA | TRBJ1-1 | TRBV19 | NA | CASSIVTGNTEAFF | TGTGCCAGTAGTATAGTAACAGGGAACACTGAAGCTTTCTTT
NA | TRBJ1-5 | TRBV5-8 | once | CASSSRGVGSSQHF | TGTGCCAGCAGCTCCAGGGGTGTGGGCTCGTCCCAGCATTTT
TRBD1 | TRBJ2-2 | TRBV18 | NA | CASSPDRGVNTGELFF | TGTGCCAGCTCACCGGACAGGGGGGTAAACACCGGGGAGCTGTTTTTT
NA | TRBJ2-3 | TRBV4-3 | NA | CASSQDTRTSTDTQYF | TGCGCCAGCAGCCAAGATACCAGGACTAGCACAGATACGCAGTATTTT
TRBD1 | TRBJ1-2 | TRBV3-1/TRBV3-2 | NA | CASSLGTGYGYTF | TGTGCCAGCAGCCTAGGGACAGGGTATGGCTACACCTTC
TRBD1 | TRBJ1-5 | TRBV30 | NA | CAWRSGRQGPFNQPQHF | TGTGCCTGGAGGAGTGGACGACAGGGGCCCTTCAATCAGCCCCAGCATTTT
TRBD1 | TRBJ1-3 | TRBV28 | NA | CASRSGTGSGNTIYF | TGTGCCAGCAGGTCCGGGACAGGCTCCGGAAACACCATATATTTT
NA | TRBJ2-1 | TRBV24-1 | NA | CATRRGSPGDEQFF | TGTGCCACCAGGAGGGGGTCGCCCGGCGATGAGCAGTTCTTC
NA | TRBJ1-5 | TRBV19 | once | CASSIVRGEPQHF | TGTGCCAGTAGTATAGTAAGGGGCGAGCCCCAGCATTTT
TRBD1 | TRBJ1-5 | TRBV3-1/TRBV3-2 | NA | CASSQGAEQPQHF | TGTGCCAGCAGTCAGGGGGCAGAACAGCCCCAGCATTTT